This TCR beta chain was retrieved from a study of human T cells and chemical hapten exposure. The overall study: Patients, mostly women, had alopecia areata, alopecia totalis or alopecia universalis. The study traced per-sample TCR yield variation mainly to small differences in pooled library volumes. Study conclusions and caveats: Significantly greater numbers of large CDR3 similarity clusters came from expanded TCRs than from controls.

Time point indicated: pre-sensitization, week 0. The sample's treatment: therapeutic diphenylcyclopropenone sensitization with weekly scalp DPC. Unfractionated whole blood served as the source for total RNA extraction. This clonotype was counted between two and nine times. Its target is not known. MiXCR, applied by TCRdb to the RACE reads, yields one record per CDR3 protein. The sample consists of roughly 260,000 distinct CDR3 sequences, about 9% of them appearing once. The TCR was taken from a woman aged 40 to 49 with alopecia areata. Some clones in this sample may be carry-over from other donors' samples. The sample was whole blood, taken in connection with sensitization to the hapten diphenylcyclopropenone (DPC).

The CDR3 reads CASSLFSRFRPKDNYGYTF. The CDR3 region has the DNA TGTGCCAGCAGTTTATTTAGTCGTTTCCGGCCCAAGGACAACTATGGCTACACCTTC. This chain joins TRBV28 and TRBJ1-2; no clear D gene. Trimming cost V 1 base and J 2 bases, with 23 bases left between them. CDR3 length: 19 amino acids. From germline, CDR1 is MDHEN and CDR2 SYDVKM.